These 21 T cell receptor beta chains share one sample of origin, sequenced in a study of cytomegalovirus exposure and HLA in healthy donors. Primers included in the PCR were 60 Vbeta and 13 Jbeta primers. TCRdb's table, derived via immunoSEQ multiplex PCR, lists solely in-frame clones and lacks some. The repertoire consists of 74,000 or so clones, with 60% to 85% occurring once and the leading ten covering 5.5% to 7%. Sequences were obtained from PBMCs. The origin of the receptors is a male donor in good health and CMV-seropositive.

V and J are TRBV11-2 and TRBJ2-1, with 8 bases that match TRBD2. The ends lost 2 bases at V and 9 bases at J; junction bases unmatched: 18. CDR1 SGHAT and CDR2 FQNNGV come from the germline V gene. The CDR3 contains 18 residues. CDR3 nucleotides: TGTGCCAGCAGCTTATTATCCCCTACTGCGCGGGAGGAGAGTGAGCAGTTCTTC. Translated: CASSLLSPTAREESEQFF.

This clone was recorded a few times. The V gene is TRBV6-5, the J gene TRBJ1-6; 7 bases align to TRBD1. Germline CDR1 and CDR2: MNHEY and SVGAGI. This CDR3 is built from 15 residues. V shed 6 bases, J shed 3 bases, and the junction held 5 bases outside the gene matches. The DNA of the CDR3 is TGTGCCAGCAGCCGTCGGGACAGCTATAATTCACCCCTCCACTTT. Translation gives CASSRRDSYNSPLHF.

The V call is TRBV28, the J call TRBJ2-2, with 8 bases matching TRBD1. The CDR3 length is 12 residues. CDR1 MDHEN and CDR2 SYDVKM come from the germline V gene. Losses at the gene ends were 6 bases for V and 13 bases for J; bases not matched to a gene: 7. In DNA, the CDR3 is TGTGCCAGCAGCGTCGCCGACAGGGGGCTGTTTTTT. Translated: CASSVADRGLFF. The variable domain in full, completed from reference TRBV28 and TRBJ2-2, reads DVKVTQSSRYLVKRTGEKVFLECVQDMDHENMFWYRQDPGLGLRLIYFSYDVKMKEKGDIPEGYSVSREKKERFSLILESASTNQTSMYLCASSVADRGLFFGEGSRLTVL.

The table lists this clone with a few counts. The V call is TRBV5-1, the J call TRBJ1-1; no firm D call. Trimming took 4 bases from V and 4 from J, leaving 11 bases between them. This CDR3 region has 13 residues. The germline V gene encodes CDR1 SGHRS and CDR2 YFSETQ. The CDR3 is CASSQYSPTEAFF. As DNA, the CDR3 is TGCGCCAGCAGCCAATACAGCCCCACTGAAGCTTTCTTT.

The gene calls are TRBV30 and TRBJ2-7, with a tentative D call TRBD1 (6 bases). The CDR3 runs 11 residues. Trimming took off 8 bases at V and 2 bases at J, with 10 bases between the two ends. Per germline, CDR1 GTSNPN and CDR2 SVGIG (reference sequence). The CDR3 DNA is TGTGCCCTCCGGGACACCTACGAGCAGTACTTC. Translating gives CALRDTYEQYF.

The rearrangement uses TRBV27 and TRBJ2-2; TRBD2 might be the D (5 bases). The CDR3 is 14 amino acids. Germline V gives CDR1 MNHEY, CDR2 SMNVEV (reference sequence). V was clipped by 0 bases and J by 4 bases, with 6 bases between them. The CDR3 DNA reads TGTGCCAGCAGTTTATCGGCGGGCACCGGGGAGCTGTTTTTT. It translates to CASSLSAGTGELFF.

The chain links TRBV6-1 to TRBJ2-2, with TRBD2 matching over 7 bases. V was clipped by 5 bases and J by 4 bases; unmatched bases: 4. The CDR3 covers 14 residues. Looked up from germline, CDR1 is MNHNS and CDR2 is SASEGT. CDR3 sequence reads: CASSWTRSTGELFF. In DNA, the CDR3 is TGTGCCAGCAGTTGGACTAGGTCCACCGGGGAGCTGTTTTTT.

The J gene is TRBJ2-5, the V gene TRBV27, with TRBD1 identical over 10 bases. The tail of the sequence fits TRBJ2-7 better, so the J call may be wrong. The CDR3 consists of 15 residues. The germline V gene has CDR1 MNHEY and CDR2 SMNVEV (reference sequence). This CDR3 is CASSPGQGGFYEQYF. Here the CDR3 DNA reads TGTGCCAGCAGTCCAGGACAGGGGGGGTTCTACGAGCAGTACTTC.

The rearrangement uses TRBV19 and TRBJ1-2; possible D gene TRBD1, 5 bases. Germline-derived CDR1 and CDR2 are LNHDA and SQIVND (reference sequence). The CDR3 runs to 13 residues. V gave up 5 bases and J gave up 3 bases, with 10 bases separating them. CDR3 loop: CASSDTGHYGYTF. In nucleotides, the CDR3 is TGTGCCAGTAGTGACACAGGACACTATGGCTACACCTTC.

V and J are TRBV5-1 and TRBJ1-2; 10 positions agree with TRBD1. From germline, CDR1 is SGHRS and CDR2 YFSETQ. The length of the CDR3 is 16 residues. V trimming: 0 bases; J trimming: 4 bases; junction bases outside the gene matches: 6. CDR3: CASSLDPGTGAYGYTF. CDR3 DNA sequence: TGCGCCAGCAGCTTGGATCCCGGGACAGGGGCCTATGGCTACACCTTC.

V gene TRBV27 combines with J gene TRBJ1-6; 10 bases fit TRBD1. V trimming: 5 bases; J trimming: 4 bases; junction bases outside the gene matches: 2. In germline, CDR1 is MNHEY, CDR2 SMNVEV (reference sequence). The CDR3 extends over 15 amino acids. Here the CDR3 DNA reads TGTGCCAGCAGTACGGGACAGGGGTATAATTCACCCCTCCACTTT. This encodes CASSTGQGYNSPLHF.

The rearrangement joins TRBV10-1 to TRBJ2-4, with D tentatively TRBD1 (6 bases). Trimming cost V 6 bases and J 5 bases, with 23 bases left between them. The length of the CDR3 is 17 residues. Germline lookup yields CDR1 WNHNN and CDR2 SYGVQD (reference sequence). CDR3 sequence reads: CASSLTGRGRSENIQYF. For the CDR3, the DNA is TGCGCCAGCAGCCTTACGGGAAGGGGGAGAAGCGAAAACATTCAGTACTTC.

The V call is TRBV4-1, the J call TRBJ1-1; no reliable D call. The length of the CDR3 is 16 residues. The germline V and J ends were trimmed by 1 base and 4 bases, with 16 bases remaining between them. Germline-derived CDR1 and CDR2 are MGHRA and YSYEKL. The CDR3: CASSQGRVTVTTEAFF. DNA for the CDR3: TGCGCCAGCAGCCAAGGTCGGGTTACTGTGACCACTGAAGCTTTCTTT.

The V gene is TRBV19, the J gene TRBJ1-2; D not certain. Germline CDR1 reads LNHDA; CDR2 reads SQIVND (reference sequence). Trimming cost V 5 bases and J 0 bases, with 10 bases left between them. This CDR3 spans 14 amino acids. The DNA of the CDR3 is TGTGCCAGTAGTGTTAGCGGGGCTAACTATGGCTACACCTTC. It codes for CASSVSGANYGYTF.

The rearrangement uses TRBV7-2 and TRBJ1-5, with no clear D. This CDR3 comprises 13 residues. The germline V gene has CDR1 SGHTA and CDR2 FQGNSA. V lost 3 bases to trimming and J lost 4 bases, with 7 bases between them. The CDR3 sequence: CASSFPPNQPQHF. The CDR3 DNA reads TGTGCCAGCAGCTTTCCTCCTAATCAGCCCCAGCATTTT.

This clone was counted between two and nine times. This chain uses TRBV7-9 with TRBJ2-3; D might be TRBD1 (6 bases). The germline V gene encodes CDR1 SEHNR and CDR2 FQNEAQ (reference sequence). Trimming took off 7 bases at V and 2 bases at J, with 16 bases between the two ends. The CDR3 runs 15 residues. CDR3 region: CASTLGQSFTDTQYF. Written as DNA, the CDR3 is TGTGCCAGCACCCTTGGACAGTCTTTCACAGATACGCAGTATTTT. Using reference TRBV7-9 and TRBJ2-3 for the parts outside the CDR3, the full variable domain is DTGVSQNPRHKITKRGQNVTFRCDPISEHNRLYWYRQTLGQGPEFLTYFQNEAQLEKSRLLSDRFSAERPKGSFSTLEIQRTEQGDSAMYLCASTLGQSFTDTQYFGPGTRLTVL.

This clone was observed a single time. The chain links TRBV5-1 to TRBJ2-2; TRBD2 matches at 10 bases. Per germline, CDR1 SGHRS and CDR2 YFSETQ. CDR3 length equals 16 residues. V was clipped by 3 bases and J by 3 bases; unmatched bases: 5. The CDR3 protein is CASSSSGRADTGELFF. The CDR3 DNA reads as TGCGCCAGCAGCTCAAGCGGGAGGGCCGACACCGGGGAGCTGTTTTTT.

The chain is built from TRBV5-1 and TRBJ1-3; no definite D call. The V and J ends lost 6 bases and 3 bases respectively, with 7 bases between them. The germline V gene has CDR1 SGHRS and CDR2 YFSETQ. This CDR3 is built from 12 residues. The CDR3 DNA is TGCGCCAGCAACGGGGATGGAAACACCATATATTTT. This gives the protein CASNGDGNTIYF.

This chain uses TRBV19 with TRBJ2-3; D might be TRBD1 (6 bases). The CDR3 consists of 19 residues. Per the germline V gene, CDR1 is LNHDA and CDR2 is SQIVND (reference sequence). Trimming left V 3 bases short and J 2 bases short, with 24 bases between. The CDR3 loop is CASSIRGYPTSLYTDTQYF. The CDR3 DNA reads TGTGCCAGTAGTATCAGGGGCTACCCCACCTCACTCTACACAGATACGCAGTATTTT.

The chain combines TRBV19 with TRBJ2-1; 13 bases agree with TRBD2. CDR1 and CDR2 from the germline V gene are LNHDA and SQIVND (reference sequence). With V trimmed by 4 bases and J by 7 bases, 10 bases remained unmatched. The CDR3 has 17 residues. CDR3: CASSKGTSGAMGNEQFF. CDR3 nucleotides: TGTGCCAGTAGTAAGGGGACTAGCGGGGCCATGGGGAATGAGCAGTTCTTC.

The gene calls are TRBV5-1 and TRBJ1-1, with TRBD1 matching over 7 bases. V lost 4 bases and J lost 5; bases outside the gene matches: 5. There are 13 residues in the CDR3. CDR1 and CDR2 from the germline V gene are SGHRS and YFSETQ. Here the CDR3 DNA reads TGCGCCAGCAGCGAGGGGGCGGGTACTGAAGCTTTCTTT. This sequence encodes CASSEGAGTEAFF.